The rows below give T cell receptor beta chains drawn from one sample of a study of CD8 T cells in ankylosing spondylitis. Each CDR3 protein is one row after TCRdb ran MiXCR on the 5' RACE reads. This sample has about 300,000 distinct CDR3 sequences, with more than 9% found just once. Sequencing was carried out using blood, either unsorted or a sorted T cell fraction (not recorded which). All receptors derive from a female donor with ankylosing spondylitis or in good health (not recorded which). CDR3s include the opening cysteine and the closing phenylalanine or tryptophan.

V	J	CDR3
TRBV7-2	TRBJ2-1	CASSLYNNEQFF
TRBV4-3	TRBJ1-2	CASSPSTGGGYGYTF
TRBV28	TRBJ1-2	CASRDRIYGYTF
TRBV5-6	TRBJ2-1	CASSLTGTSVIEQFF
TRBV6-5	TRBJ2-7	CASSYGGLAGAGEQYF
TRBV29-1	TRBJ1-1	CSFTMNTEAFF
TRBV18	TRBJ2-1	CASSPPGQGNSRLFF
TRBV7-8	TRBJ2-1	CASSFDRPNPGPYNEQFF
TRBV5-1	TRBJ2-4	CASSEFDKNIQYF
TRBV15	TRBJ2-7	CATSRDAHRRWYEQYF
TRBV28	TRBJ2-7	CASTPLRGTYEQYF
TRBV20-1	TRBJ1-1	CSARDQGVMNTEAFF
TRBV6-2/TRBV6-3	TRBJ2-7	CASRRGSSYEQYF
TRBV28	TRBJ2-1	CASISAGGPLIYNEQFF
TRBV11-2	TRBJ2-3	CASSLGAQSITDTQYF
TRBV18	TRBJ1-1	CASSPRSGGLSAFF
TRBV5-1	TRBJ2-3	CASSLGEVTDTQYF
TRBV27	TRBJ2-7	CASGENYEQYF
TRBV20-1	TRBJ1-5	CSARDIIGGWAQHF
TRBV6-1	TRBJ1-2	CASSPGGTYGYTF
TRBV12-3/TRBV12-4	TRBJ2-1	CASSFQDEQFF
TRBV5-5	TRBJ2-3	CASGGLGSFGDTDTQYF
TRBV3-1	TRBJ1-5	CASSQPNQPQHF
TRBV29-1	TRBJ2-4	CSVERGAKNIQYF
TRBV6-5	TRBJ2-2	CASSYSILPDWELFF
TRBV27	TRBJ1-3	CAAISSGNTIYF
TRBV28	TRBJ2-7	CASSTDRDRYEQYF
TRBV30	TRBJ2-7	CAWMGRSYEQYF
TRBV6-1	TRBJ2-5	CASSEWEYQETQYF
TRBV28	TRBJ2-4	CASSLWGQGGKNIQYF
TRBV20-1	TRBJ2-7	CSAPTGVSGDEQYF
TRBV21-1	TRBJ2-4	CASSKRTRQGQNIQYF
TRBV6-5	TRBJ1-3	CASSYTSAGGSGNTIYF
TRBV18	TRBJ1-5	CASSPPGPGGNQPQHF
TRBV10-3	TRBJ1-3	CAITADGNTIYF
TRBV20-1	TRBJ2-5	CSASPGGIPQETQYF
TRBV9	TRBJ2-1	CASSGKTSGGPYNEQFF
TRBV7-8	TRBJ2-2	CASSRRELLNTGELFF
TRBV20-1	TRBJ2-2	CSATDPRTGELFF
TRBV6-2/TRBV6-3	TRBJ2-4	CASRTRLGLAVAKNIQYF
TRBV9	TRBJ2-1	CASSVTSGGYNEQFF
TRBV20-1	TRBJ2-7	CSASLPGQDRGEQYF